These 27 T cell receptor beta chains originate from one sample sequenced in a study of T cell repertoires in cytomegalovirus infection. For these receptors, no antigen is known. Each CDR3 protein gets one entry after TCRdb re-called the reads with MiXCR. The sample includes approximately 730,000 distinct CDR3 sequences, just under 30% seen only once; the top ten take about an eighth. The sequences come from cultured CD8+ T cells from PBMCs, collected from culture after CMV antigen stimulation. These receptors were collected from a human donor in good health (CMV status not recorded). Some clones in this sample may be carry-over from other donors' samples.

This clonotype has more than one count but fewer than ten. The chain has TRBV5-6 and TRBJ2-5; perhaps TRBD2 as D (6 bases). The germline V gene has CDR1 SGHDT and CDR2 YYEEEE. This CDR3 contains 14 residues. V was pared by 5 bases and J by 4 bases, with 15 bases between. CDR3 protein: CASSRAEGPETQYF. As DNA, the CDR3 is TGTGCCAGCAGTAGGGCGGAGGGTCCAGAGACCCAGTACTTC.

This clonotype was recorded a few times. CDR3 nucleotide sequence: TGCGCCAGCAGCCAGGGACAGGGGATATTGGGCAATCAGCCCCAGCATTTT. Protein: CASSQGQGILGNQPQHF. This rearrangement joins TRBV4-1 to TRBJ1-5, with 10 positions matching TRBD1. Trimming at V came to 3 bases and at J to 2 bases, leaving 7 bases not matched to a gene. The CDR3 runs to 17 residues. Germline assignment: CDR1 MGHRA and CDR2 YSYEKL.

This CDR3 is CASSDANEPDTQYF. As DNA, the CDR3 is TGTGCCAGCAGTGATGCGAATGAGCCAGATACGCAGTATTTT. The gene calls are TRBV2 and TRBJ2-3; D is uncertain. Germline V gives CDR1 SNHLY, CDR2 FYNNEI. This CDR3 is built from 14 residues. The V gene lost 3 bases and the J gene lost 4 bases, with 11 bases spanning the gap.

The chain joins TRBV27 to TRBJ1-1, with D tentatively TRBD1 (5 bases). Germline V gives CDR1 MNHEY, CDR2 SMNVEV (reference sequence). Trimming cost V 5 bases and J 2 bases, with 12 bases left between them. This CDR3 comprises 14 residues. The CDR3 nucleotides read TGTGCCAGCAGTCACCTTGGGGACAACACTGAAGCTTTCTTT. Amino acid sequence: CASSHLGDNTEAFF.

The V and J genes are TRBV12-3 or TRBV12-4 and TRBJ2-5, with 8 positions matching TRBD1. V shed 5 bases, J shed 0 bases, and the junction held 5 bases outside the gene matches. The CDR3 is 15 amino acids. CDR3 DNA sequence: TGTGCCAGCAGTCCCCACAGGGGGTACCAAGAGACCCAGTACTTC. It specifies CASSPHRGYQETQYF.

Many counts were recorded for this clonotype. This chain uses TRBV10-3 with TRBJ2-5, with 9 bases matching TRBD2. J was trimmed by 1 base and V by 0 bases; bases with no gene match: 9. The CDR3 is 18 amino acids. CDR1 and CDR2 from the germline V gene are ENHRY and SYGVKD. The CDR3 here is CAISESRLAGNGQETQYF. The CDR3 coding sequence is TGTGCCATCAGTGAGTCGAGGCTAGCGGGAAATGGCCAAGAGACCCAGTACTTC.

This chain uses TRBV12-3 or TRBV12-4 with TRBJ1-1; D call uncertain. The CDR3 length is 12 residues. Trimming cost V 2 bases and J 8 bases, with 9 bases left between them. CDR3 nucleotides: TGTGCCAGCAGTTTAATAGCAGGAGAAGCTTTCTTT. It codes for CASSLIAGEAFF.

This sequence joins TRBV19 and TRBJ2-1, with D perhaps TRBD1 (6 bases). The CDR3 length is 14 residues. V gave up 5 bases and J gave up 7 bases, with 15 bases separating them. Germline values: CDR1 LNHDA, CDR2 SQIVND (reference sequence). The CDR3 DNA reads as TGTGCCAGTAGTGACAGGCTTTCGGGAAATGAGCAGTTCTTC. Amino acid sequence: CASSDRLSGNEQFF.

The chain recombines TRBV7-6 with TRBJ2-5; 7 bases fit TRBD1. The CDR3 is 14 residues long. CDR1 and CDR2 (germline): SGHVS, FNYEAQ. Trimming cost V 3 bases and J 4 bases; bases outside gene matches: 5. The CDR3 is CASSLAGTAETQYF. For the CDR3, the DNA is TGTGCCAGCAGCTTGGCAGGGACAGCAGAGACCCAGTACTTC. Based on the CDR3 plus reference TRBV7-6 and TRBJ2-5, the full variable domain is GAGVSQSPRYKVTKRGQDVALRCDPISGHVSLYWYRQALGQGPEFLTYFNYEAQQDKSGLPNDRFSAERPEGSISTLTIQRTEQRDSAMYRCASSLAGTAETQYFGPGTRLLVL.

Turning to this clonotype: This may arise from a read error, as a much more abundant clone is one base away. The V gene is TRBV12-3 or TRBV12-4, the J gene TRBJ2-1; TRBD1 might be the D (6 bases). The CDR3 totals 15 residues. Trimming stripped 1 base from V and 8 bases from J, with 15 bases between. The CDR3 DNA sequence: TGTGCCAGCAGTTTAGGGTGGGGGCCCCGGGATGAGCAGTTCTTC. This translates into CASSLGWGPRDEQFF.

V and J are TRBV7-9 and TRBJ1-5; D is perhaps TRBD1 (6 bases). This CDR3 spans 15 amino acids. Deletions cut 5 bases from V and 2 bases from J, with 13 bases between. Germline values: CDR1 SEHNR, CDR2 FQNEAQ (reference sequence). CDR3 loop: CASSPGVYGNQPQHF. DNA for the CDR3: TGTGCCAGCAGCCCAGGGGTTTACGGCAATCAGCCCCAGCATTTT.

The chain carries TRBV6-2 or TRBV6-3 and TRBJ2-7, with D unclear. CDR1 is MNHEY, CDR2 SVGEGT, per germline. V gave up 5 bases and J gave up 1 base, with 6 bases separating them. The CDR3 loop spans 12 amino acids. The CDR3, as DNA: TGTGCCAGCAGTCGTCCGTCCTACGAGCAGTACGTC. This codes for CASSRPSYEQYV.

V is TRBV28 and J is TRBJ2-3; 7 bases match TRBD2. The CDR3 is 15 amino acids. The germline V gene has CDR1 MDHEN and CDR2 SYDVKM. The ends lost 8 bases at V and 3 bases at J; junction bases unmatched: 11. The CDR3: CASLGLVVMTDTQYF. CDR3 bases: TGTGCCAGCCTCGGACTAGTGGTAATGACAGATACGCAGTATTTT.

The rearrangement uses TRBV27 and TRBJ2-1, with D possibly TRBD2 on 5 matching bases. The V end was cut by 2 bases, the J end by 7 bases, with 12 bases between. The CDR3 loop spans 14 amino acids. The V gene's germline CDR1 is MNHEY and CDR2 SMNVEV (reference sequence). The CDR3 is CASSLEGTDNEQFF. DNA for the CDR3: TGTGCCAGCAGTTTAGAGGGCACAGATAATGAGCAGTTCTTC.

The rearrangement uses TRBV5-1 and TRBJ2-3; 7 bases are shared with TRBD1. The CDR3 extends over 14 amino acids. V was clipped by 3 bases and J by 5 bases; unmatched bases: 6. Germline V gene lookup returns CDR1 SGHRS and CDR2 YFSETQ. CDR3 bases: TGCGCCAGCAGCTGGGGACAGCGTTTAGATACGCAGTATTTT. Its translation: CASSWGQRLDTQYF.

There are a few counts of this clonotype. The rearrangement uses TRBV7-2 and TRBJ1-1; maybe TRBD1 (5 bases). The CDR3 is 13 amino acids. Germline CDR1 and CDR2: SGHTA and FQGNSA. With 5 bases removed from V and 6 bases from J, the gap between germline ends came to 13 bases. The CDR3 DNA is TGTGCCAGCAGCGACGGGGGTAGGTCTGAAGCTTTCTTT. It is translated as CASSDGGRSEAFF.

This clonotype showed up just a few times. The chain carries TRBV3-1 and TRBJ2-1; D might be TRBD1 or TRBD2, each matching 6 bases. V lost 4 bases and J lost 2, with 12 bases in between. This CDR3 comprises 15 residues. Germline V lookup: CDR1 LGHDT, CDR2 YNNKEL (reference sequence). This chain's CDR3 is CASSLYRGAYNEQFF. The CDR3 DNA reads TGTGCCAGCAGCCTTTATAGGGGGGCCTACAATGAGCAGTTCTTC.

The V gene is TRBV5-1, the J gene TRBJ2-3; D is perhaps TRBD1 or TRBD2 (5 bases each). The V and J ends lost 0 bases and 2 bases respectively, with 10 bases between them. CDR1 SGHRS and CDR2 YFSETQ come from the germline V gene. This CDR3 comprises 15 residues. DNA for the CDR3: TGCGCCAGCAGCTTGGCGGGGCTGCTCACAGATACGCAGTATTTT. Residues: CASSLAGLLTDTQYF.

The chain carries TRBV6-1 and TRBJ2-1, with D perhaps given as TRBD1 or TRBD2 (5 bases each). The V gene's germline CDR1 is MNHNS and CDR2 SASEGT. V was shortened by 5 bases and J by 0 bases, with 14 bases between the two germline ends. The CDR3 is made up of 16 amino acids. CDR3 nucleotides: TGTGCCAGCAGTTGGGACGGGAAAAGCTCCTACAATGAGCAGTTCTTC. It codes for CASSWDGKSSYNEQFF.

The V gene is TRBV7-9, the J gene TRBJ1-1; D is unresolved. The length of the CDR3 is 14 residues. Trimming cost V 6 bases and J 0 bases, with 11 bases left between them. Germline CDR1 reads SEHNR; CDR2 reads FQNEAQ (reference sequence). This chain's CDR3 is CASRPDGMNTEAFF. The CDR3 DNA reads TGTGCCAGCAGGCCTGACGGAATGAACACTGAAGCTTTCTTT.

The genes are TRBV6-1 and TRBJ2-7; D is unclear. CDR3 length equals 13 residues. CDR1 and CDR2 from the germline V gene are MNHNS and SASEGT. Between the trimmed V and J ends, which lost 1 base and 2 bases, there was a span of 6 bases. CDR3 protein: CASSEEQPYEQYF. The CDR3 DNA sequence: TGTGCCAGCAGTGAAGAACAGCCCTACGAGCAGTACTTC.

The CDR3 nucleotides read TGTGCCGGGCAGGGGACCGTCTATGGCTACACCTTC. Translating it yields CAGQGTVYGYTF. This chain joins TRBV7-3 and TRBJ1-2; tentatively, D is TRBD1 (6 bases). There are 12 residues in the CDR3. Trimming removed 11 bases from V and 4 bases from J, with 14 bases in between. Germline V lookup: CDR1 SGHTA, CDR2 FQGTGA.

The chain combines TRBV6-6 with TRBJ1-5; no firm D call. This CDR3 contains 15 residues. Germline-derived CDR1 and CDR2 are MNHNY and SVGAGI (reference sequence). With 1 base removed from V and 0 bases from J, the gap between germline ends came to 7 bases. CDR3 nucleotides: TGTGCCAGCAGTTACTTGACACATAGCAATCAGCCCCAGCATTTT. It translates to CASSYLTHSNQPQHF.

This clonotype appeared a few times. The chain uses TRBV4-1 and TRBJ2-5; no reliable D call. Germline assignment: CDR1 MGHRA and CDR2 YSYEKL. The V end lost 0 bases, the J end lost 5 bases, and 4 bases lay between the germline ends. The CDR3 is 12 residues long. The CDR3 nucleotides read TGCGCCAGCAGCCAAGATCAGGAGACCCAGTACTTC. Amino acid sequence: CASSQDQETQYF.

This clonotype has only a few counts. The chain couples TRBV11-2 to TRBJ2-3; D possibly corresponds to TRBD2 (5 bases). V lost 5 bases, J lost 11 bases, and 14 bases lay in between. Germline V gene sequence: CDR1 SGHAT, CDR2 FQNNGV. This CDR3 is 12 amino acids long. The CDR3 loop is CASSRGNHGQYF. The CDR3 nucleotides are TGTGCCAGCAGCAGAGGGAACCATGGGCAGTATTTT. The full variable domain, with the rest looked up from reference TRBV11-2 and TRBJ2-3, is EAGVAQSPRYKIIEKRQSVAFWCNPISGHATLYWYQQILGQGPKLLIQFQNNGVVDDSQLPKDRFSAERLKGVDSTLKIQPAKLEDSAVYLCASSRGNHGQYFGPGTRLTVL.

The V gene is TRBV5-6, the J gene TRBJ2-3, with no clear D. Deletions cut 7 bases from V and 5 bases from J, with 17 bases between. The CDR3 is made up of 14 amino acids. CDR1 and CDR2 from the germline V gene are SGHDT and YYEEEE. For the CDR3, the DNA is TGTGCCAGCGGTAAAAGAGATCATGAAGATACGCAGTATTTT. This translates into CASGKRDHEDTQYF.

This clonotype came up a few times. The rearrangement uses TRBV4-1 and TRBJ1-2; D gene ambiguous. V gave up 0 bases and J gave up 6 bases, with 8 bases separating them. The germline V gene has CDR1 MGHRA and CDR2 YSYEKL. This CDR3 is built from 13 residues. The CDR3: CASSQEFQDGYTF. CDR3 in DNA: TGCGCCAGCAGCCAAGAGTTCCAGGATGGCTACACCTTC.